Described below is a single T cell receptor beta chain sequence and its context. Its antigen remains unknown. These data come from a study of radiation and T cells in renal cell carcinoma. Study in general: Nephrectomy followed 15 Gy stereotactic body radiation by 4 weeks.

The CDR3 is made up of 16 amino acids. Overall study findings and caveats: Top tumor clonotypes rose in blood 2 weeks post-radiation, then contracted.

Time point in this sample: blood 2 weeks post-SBRT. The treatment: 15 Gy SBRT to primary tumor, nephrectomy 4 weeks later. The patient's renal cell carcinoma had clear cell pathology. The protocol was immunoSEQ multiplex PCR, while the TCRdb copy is restricted to in-frame clones and leaves out a portion. The table includes around 130,000 clones, 85% to 90% detected once. The rearrangement uses TRBV21-1 and TRBJ2-7; TRBD1, the table's D call, lacks a check against the DNA. TRBV21-1 is termed a pseudogene. The receptor was derived from an older woman with renal cell carcinoma. The sample here was blood, taken from a patient whose treatment included radiotherapy and nephrectomy. This CDR3 reads CASSKAGQGYSYEQYF. CDR3 DNA: TGTGCCAGCAGCAAAGCAGGTCAGGGTTACTCCTACGAGCAGTACTTC.